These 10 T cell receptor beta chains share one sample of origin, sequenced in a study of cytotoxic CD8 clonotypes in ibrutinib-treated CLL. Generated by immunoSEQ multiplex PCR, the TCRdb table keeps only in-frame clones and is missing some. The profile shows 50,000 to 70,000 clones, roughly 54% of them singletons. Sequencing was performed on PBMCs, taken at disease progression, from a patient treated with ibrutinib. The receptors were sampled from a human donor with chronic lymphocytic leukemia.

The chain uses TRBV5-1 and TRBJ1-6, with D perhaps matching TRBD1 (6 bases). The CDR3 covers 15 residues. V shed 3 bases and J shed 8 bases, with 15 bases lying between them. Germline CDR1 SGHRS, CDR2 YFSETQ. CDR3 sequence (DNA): TGCGCCAGCAGCTACATCCTCGGGGGCGATTCACCCCTCCACTTT. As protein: CASSYILGGDSPLHF.

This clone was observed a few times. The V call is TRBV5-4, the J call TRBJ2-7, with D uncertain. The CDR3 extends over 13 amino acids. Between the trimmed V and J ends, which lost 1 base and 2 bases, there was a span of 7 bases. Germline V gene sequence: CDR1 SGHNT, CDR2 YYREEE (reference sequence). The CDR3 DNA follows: TGTGCCAGCAGCTTGCCCCCAACCTACGAGCAGTACTTC. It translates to CASSLPPTYEQYF.

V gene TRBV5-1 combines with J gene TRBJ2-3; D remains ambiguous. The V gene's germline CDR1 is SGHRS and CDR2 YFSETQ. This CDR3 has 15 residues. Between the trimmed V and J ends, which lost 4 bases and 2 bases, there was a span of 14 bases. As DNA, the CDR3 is TGCGCCAGCAGCCCCGGTACCGCAGTCACAGATACGCAGTATTTT. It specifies CASSPGTAVTDTQYF. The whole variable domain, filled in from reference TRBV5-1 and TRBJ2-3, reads KAGVTQTPRYLIKTRGQQVTLSCSPISGHRSVSWYQQTPGQGLQFLFEYFSETQRNKGNFPGRFSGRQFSNSRSEMNVSTLELGDSALYLCASSPGTAVTDTQYFGPGTRLTVL.

Here the CDR3 reads CASSQDGTGGTDTQYF. CDR3 coding DNA: TGCGCCAGCAGCCAAGATGGGACAGGGGGCACAGATACGCAGTATTTT. The rearrangement links TRBV4-3 to TRBJ2-3; TRBD1 agrees at 10 bases. This CDR3 has 16 residues. The ends lost 0 bases at V and 1 base at J; junction bases unmatched: 1. Germline-derived CDR1 and CDR2 are LGHNA and YSLEER.

The CDR3 spells CASSVGQGAETQYF. The DNA of the CDR3 is TGTGCCAGCAGCGTAGGTCAGGGGGCCGAGACCCAGTACTTC. The chain joins TRBV9 to TRBJ2-5; 8 nucleotides agree with TRBD1. With 0 bases clipped from V and 5 bases from J, the junction kept 3 bases outside the gene matches. The CDR3 spans 14 residues. Germline CDR1 is SGDLS and CDR2 is YYNGEE.

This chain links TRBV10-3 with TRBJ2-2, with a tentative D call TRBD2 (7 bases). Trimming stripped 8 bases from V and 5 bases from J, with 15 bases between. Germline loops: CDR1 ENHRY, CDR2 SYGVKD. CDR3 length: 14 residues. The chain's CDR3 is CAIRTAGSTGELFF. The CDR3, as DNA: TGTGCCATCCGGACAGCGGGGTCGACCGGGGAGCTGTTTTTT.

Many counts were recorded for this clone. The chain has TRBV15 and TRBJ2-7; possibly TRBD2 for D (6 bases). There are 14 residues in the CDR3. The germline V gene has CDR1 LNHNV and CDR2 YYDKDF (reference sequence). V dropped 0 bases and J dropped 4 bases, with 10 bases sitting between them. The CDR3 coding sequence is TGTGCCACCAGCAGAGACTATGGAGGGTACGAGCAGTACTTC. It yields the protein CATSRDYGGYEQYF.

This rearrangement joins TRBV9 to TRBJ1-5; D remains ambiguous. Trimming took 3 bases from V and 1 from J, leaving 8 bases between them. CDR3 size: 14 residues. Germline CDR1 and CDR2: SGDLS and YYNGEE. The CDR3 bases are TGTGCCAGCAGCGGCGCAGTCAGCAATCAGCCCCAGCATTTT. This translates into CASSGAVSNQPQHF. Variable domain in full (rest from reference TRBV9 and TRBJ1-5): DSGVTQTPKHLITATGQRVTLRCSPRSGDLSVYWYQQSLDQGLQFLIQYYNGEERAKGNILERFSAQQFPDLHSELNLSSLELGDSALYFCASSGAVSNQPQHFGDGTRLSIL.

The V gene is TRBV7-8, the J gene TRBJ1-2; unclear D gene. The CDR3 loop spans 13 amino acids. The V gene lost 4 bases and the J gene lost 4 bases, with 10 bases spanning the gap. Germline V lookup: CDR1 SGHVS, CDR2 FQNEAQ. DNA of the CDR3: TGTGCCAGCAGCTCCCAAAGACTCTATGGCTACACCTTC. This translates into CASSSQRLYGYTF.

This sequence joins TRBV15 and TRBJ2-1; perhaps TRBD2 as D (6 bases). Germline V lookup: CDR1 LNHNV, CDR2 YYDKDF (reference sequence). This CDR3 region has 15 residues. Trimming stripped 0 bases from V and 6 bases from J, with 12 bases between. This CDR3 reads CATSRDLLAVNEQFF. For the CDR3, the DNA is TGTGCCACCAGCAGAGATCTACTAGCAGTCAATGAGCAGTTCTTC.